This TCR beta chain comes out of a study of T cells in narcolepsy. In the study overall: Donors had narcolepsy type 1 or type 2, or were healthy controls.

Using immunoSEQ multiplex PCR, the repertoire was profiled, and TCRdb retains in-frame clones only, with some absent. The data contain roughly 27,000 clones, roughly four fifths of them seen just once; the ten biggest clones take up roughly 0.98%. This clone showed up just a few times. As yet, its antigen is unknown. The CDR3 is 18 residues long. V was clipped by 0 bases and J by 1 base; unmatched bases: 7. Germline CDR1 and CDR2: SGDLS and YYNGEE. Overall study findings and caveats: Blood of same and different patients, but not healthy controls, reportedly held recurring autoreactive clonotypes. Autoreactive HCRT-specific and TRIB2-specific clonotypes were marked in same-patient CSF-versus-blood CD4+ comparisons.

The sequenced sample was memory (CD45RA-) CD4+ T cells from blood. V is TRBV9 and J is TRBJ2-1; 10 nucleotides match TRBD2. This TCR was sampled from a human donor in good health. As DNA, the CDR3 is TGTGCCAGCAGCGTAGATCTGGATAGCGGGAGGTCCTACAATGAGCAGTTCTTC. It is translated as CASSVDLDSGRSYNEQFF.